This is a list of T cell receptor beta chains from one sample in a study of OX40 agonist ivuxolimab in advanced cancers. Clones were read by immunoSEQ multiplex PCR, and TCRdb kept only the in-frame ones, dropping some. The repertoire consists of more than 75,000 clones, with approximately 86% occurring once and the leading ten covering roughly 0.8%. The sample here was CD4+ or CD8+ T cells sorted from blood, taken in a trial of the OX40 agonist ivuxolimab. The receptors originated from an adult with an advanced solid tumor such as melanoma, head and neck, liver or kidney cancer. Each CDR3 is given with its conserved first and last residue. D genes are given only for firm matches. Rows give clone size only sometimes, using once, few, many, or a class for an expanded clone.

d_call	j_call	clone_size	v_call	cdr3_aa	cdr3_nt
NA	TRBJ2-1	NA	TRBV13	CASSSRSISSYNEQFF	TGTGCCAGCAGCTCCCGTAGCATAAGCTCCTACAATGAGCAGTTCTTC
NA	TRBJ2-1	NA	TRBV6-5	CASSYIGGYNEQFF	TGTGCCAGCAGTTACATAGGCGGGTACAATGAGCAGTTCTTC
NA	TRBJ1-2	NA	TRBV13	CASSLGRDPQGYTF	TGTGCCAGCAGCTTAGGCCGGGACCCCCAAGGCTACACCTTC
TRBD2	TRBJ2-2	NA	TRBV9	CASSIAGVVGELFF	TGTGCCAGCAGCATAGCGGGAGTGGTCGGGGAGCTGTTTTTT
NA	TRBJ2-2	NA	TRBV28	CASIGPSGRSVLTGELFF	TGTGCCAGCATAGGCCCCTCCGGACGAAGCGTGCTCACCGGGGAGCTGTTTTTT
NA	TRBJ2-5	NA	TRBV25-1	CASSPGYQETQYF	TGTGCCAGCAGCCCCGGGTACCAAGAGACCCAGTACTTC
NA	TRBJ2-1	NA	TRBV10-1	CASSDRDEQFF	TGCGCCAGCAGTGATAGAGATGAGCAGTTCTTC
NA	TRBJ2-5	NA	TRBV9	CASSVRADQETQYF	TGTGCCAGCAGCGTTAGGGCAGATCAAGAGACCCAGTACTTC
TRBD2	TRBJ2-4	NA	TRBV5-5	CASSLADVGLAHF	TGTGCCAGCAGCTTGGCCGACGTCGGACTAGCCCACTTC
NA	TRBJ1-1	NA	TRBV28	CASSLYQTPTAFF	TGTGCCAGCAGTTTGTATCAGACACCGACTGCTTTCTTT
NA	TRBJ2-7	NA	TRBV4-1	CASSPPGPNEQYF	TGCGCCAGCAGCCCCCCTGGCCCGAACGAGCAGTACTTC
TRBD1	TRBJ1-2	NA	TRBV2	CASLGDSVVNGYTF	TGTGCCAGCCTAGGGGACAGTGTGGTGAATGGCTACACCTTC
NA	TRBJ1-2	NA	TRBV30	CAWSVQGRGGYTF	TGTGCCTGGAGTGTACAAGGGCGAGGGGGCTACACCTTC
TRBD1	TRBJ1-1	NA	TRBV10-3	CAISDQNRGKNTEAFF	TGTGCCATCAGTGACCAAAACAGGGGGAAGAACACTGAAGCTTTCTTT
TRBD2	TRBJ2-2	NA	TRBV7-3	CASSYDSGRAEELFF	TGTGCCAGCAGCTATGATAGCGGGAGGGCCGAGGAGCTGTTTTTT
NA	TRBJ2-2	NA	TRBV29-1	CSVEGYTGELFF	TGCAGCGTTGAGGGGTACACCGGGGAGCTGTTTTTT
TRBD1	TRBJ2-2	NA	TRBV10-3	CAISAGTGVTGELFF	TGTGCCATCAGTGCCGGGACAGGGGTTACCGGGGAGCTGTTTTTT
TRBD1	TRBJ1-5	NA	TRBV7-8	CASSPRQGNQPQHF	TGTGCCAGCAGCCCCAGACAGGGAAATCAGCCCCAGCATTTT
TRBD2	TRBJ2-1	NA	TRBV19	CASSAPYLSGAYNEQFF	TGTGCCAGTAGTGCCCCTTACTTGAGCGGGGCCTACAATGAGCAGTTCTTC
NA	TRBJ2-1	NA	TRBV4-2	CASSQEEVSNEQFF	TGTGCCAGCAGCCAAGAGGAGGTTAGCAATGAGCAGTTCTTC
NA	TRBJ2-1	NA	TRBV30	CAWNRLFRDWNEQFF	TGTGCCTGGAATCGCCTCTTCCGGGATTGGAATGAGCAGTTCTTC
NA	TRBJ1-2	NA	TRBV6-1	CASSERTGEDGYTF	TGTGCCAGCAGTGAAAGGACGGGTGAGGACGGCTACACCTTC
NA	TRBJ1-4	NA	TRBV20-1	CSAPRGEKLFF	TGCAGTGCCCCCCGCGGAGAAAAACTGTTTTTT
NA	TRBJ2-3	NA	TRBV5-1	CASSSYGTSTDTQYF	TGCGCCAGCAGCTCATATGGGACTAGCACAGATACGCAGTATTTT
TRBD1	TRBJ2-3	NA	TRBV15	CATSRDRGFGTDTQYF	TGTGCCACCAGCAGGGACAGGGGTTTCGGCACAGATACGCAGTATTTT
NA	TRBJ2-2	NA	TRBV5-6	CASSRSKNSGAGELFF	TGTGCCAGCAGTCGTTCCAAAAATTCGGGGGCCGGGGAGCTGTTTTTT
TRBD1	TRBJ1-3	NA	TRBV9	CASSVLSGQGANGNTIYF	TGTGCCAGCAGCGTCCTATCGGGACAGGGGGCGAATGGAAACACCATATATTTT
NA	TRBJ1-3	NA	TRBV12-2	CAPKGGSKNTIYF	TGTGCCCCGAAAGGGGGGTCAAAAAACACCATATATTTT
NA	TRBJ1-5	NA	TRBV5-5	CASSFGESPQHF	TGTGCCAGCAGCTTTGGGGAGTCGCCCCAGCATTTT
TRBD2	TRBJ2-1	NA	TRBV19	CASSRNPSGGAYNEQFF	TGTGCCAGTAGTAGGAACCCTAGCGGGGGAGCCTACAATGAGCAGTTCTTC
NA	TRBJ1-1	few	TRBV4-2	CASSQIEREAFF	TGTGCCAGCAGCCAAATTGAGAGGGAAGCTTTCTTT
TRBD1	TRBJ2-5	NA	TRBV18	CASSPGTGRETQYF	TGTGCCAGCTCACCCGGGACAGGGCGAGAGACCCAGTACTTC
NA	TRBJ1-1	NA	TRBV7-9	CASSPGGGLWDTEAFF	TGTGCCAGCAGCCCCGGTGGGGGTTTATGGGACACTGAAGCTTTCTTT
NA	TRBJ1-1	NA	TRBV5-1	CASSLAAGDTEAFF	TGCGCCAGCAGCTTGGCAGCAGGGGACACTGAAGCTTTCTTT
TRBD1	TRBJ2-7	NA	TRBV12-5	CASGSRAGGEYEQYF	TGTGCTAGTGGTTCCCGGGCAGGGGGCGAGTACGAGCAGTACTTC
NA	TRBJ1-2	NA	TRBV4-1	CASSQSTATNYGYTF	TGCGCCAGCAGCCAATCGACAGCTACTAACTATGGCTACACCTTC
NA	TRBJ1-2	NA	TRBV18	CASSATLNYGYTF	TGTGCCAGCTCGGCAACCCTCAACTATGGCTACACCTTC
NA	TRBJ2-3	once	TRBV18	CASSRGSTDTQYF	TGTGCCAGCTCACGAGGGAGCACAGATACGCAGTATTTT
NA	TRBJ1-6	NA	TRBV6-1	CASSEWETSYNSPLHF	TGTGCCAGCAGTGAATGGGAAACATCTTATAATTCACCCCTCCACTTT
NA	TRBJ2-3	NA	TRBV19	CASSIRLTDTQYF	TGTGCCAGTAGTATCCGACTCACAGATACGCAGTATTTT
NA	TRBJ2-3	once	TRBV30	CAWSVNRPDTQYF	TGTGCCTGGAGTGTAAACCGACCCGATACGCAGTATTTT
NA	TRBJ1-1	NA	TRBV4-2	CASSAKPAPGENTEAFF	TGTGCCAGCAGCGCCAAACCAGCCCCAGGGGAGAACACTGAAGCTTTCTTT
TRBD2	TRBJ2-5	NA	TRBV30	CAWISPWTRETQYF	TGTGCCTGGATATCCCCCTGGACTAGGGAGACCCAGTACTTC
NA	TRBJ1-5	NA	TRBV7-2	CASSLTQGGNQPQHF	TGTGCCAGCAGCTTAACGCAGGGTGGAAATCAGCCCCAGCATTTT
TRBD1	TRBJ1-2	once	TRBV7-2	CASSLVGQGSYGYTF	TGTGCCAGCAGCTTAGTGGGACAGGGGAGCTATGGCTACACCTTC
TRBD2	TRBJ2-7	once	TRBV5-5	CASSLEGASGSQTYEQYF	TGTGCCAGCAGCTTGGAGGGGGCTAGCGGGAGTCAGACCTACGAGCAGTACTTC
NA	TRBJ2-7	NA	TRBV27	CASSRGQGRSYEQYF	TGTGCCAGCAGTCGAGGGCAGGGGCGATCCTACGAGCAGTACTTC
NA	TRBJ2-1	NA	TRBV19	CASSIASRRVLYNEQFF	TGTGCCAGTAGTATAGCCTCCCGGAGGGTGCTTTACAATGAGCAGTTCTTC
TRBD1	TRBJ2-5	NA	TRBV7-9	CASSTAGTGETQYF	TGTGCCAGCAGCACAGCGGGGACAGGGGAGACCCAGTACTTC
TRBD2	TRBJ2-7	NA	TRBV29-1	CSVEKAGTSGSYEQYF	TGCAGCGTTGAAAAAGCCGGGACTAGCGGGTCCTACGAGCAGTACTTC
NA	TRBJ2-2	NA	TRBV10-3	CAITRQNTGELFF	TGTGCCATCACCCGACAGAACACCGGGGAGCTGTTTTTT
NA	TRBJ2-3	NA	TRBV2	CASTPPLTDTQYF	TGTGCCAGCACACCCCCCCTCACAGATACGCAGTATTTT
TRBD1	TRBJ2-7	few	TRBV10-1	CASSEGGTGAYEQYF	TGCGCCAGCAGTGAGGGGGGGACAGGGGCCTACGAGCAGTACTTC
NA	TRBJ2-7	NA	TRBV10-3	CAISEGLVTYEQYF	TGTGCCATCAGTGAGGGTCTAGTCACCTACGAGCAGTACTTC
NA	TRBJ1-6	NA	TRBV6-5	CASRRGGGANSPLHF	TGTGCCAGCCGTAGAGGCGGGGGTGCGAATTCACCCCTCCACTTT
NA	TRBJ1-4	NA	TRBV7-9	CASSSGQSNEKLFF	TGTGCCAGCAGCTCAGGACAATCTAATGAAAAACTGTTTTTT
NA	TRBJ1-1	NA	TRBV18	CASSPAVNTEAFF	TGTGCCAGCTCACCGGCAGTTAACACTGAAGCTTTCTTT
NA	TRBJ1-3	few	TRBV4-1	CASSRSGVVRYGNTIYF	TGCGCCAGCAGCCGCTCAGGGGTAGTTCGGTATGGAAACACCATATATTTT
NA	TRBJ1-1	NA	TRBV5-1	CASSLGSSLNTEAFF	TGCGCCAGCAGCTTAGGATCTAGCCTCAACACTGAAGCTTTCTTT
TRBD1	TRBJ1-4	NA	TRBV6-5	CASNKQGATNEKLFF	TGTGCCAGCAACAAACAGGGGGCAACTAATGAAAAACTGTTTTTT